This T cell receptor (beta chain) was sequenced in a study of OX40 agonist ivuxolimab in advanced cancers. Study in general: Patients were dosed with the agonistic anti-OX40 (CD134) antibody ivuxolimab. Having had anti-PD-1, anti-PD-L1 or anti-CTLA-4 therapy before was allowed, and over 35% had some.

This table comes from immunoSEQ multiplex PCR, and its TCRdb copy is limited to in-frame clones, with some not included. Here the sample spans around 72,000 clones, over 70% being singletons. On cycle 4 day 1 and cycle 7 day 1, as well as at baseline, blood was sampled. General observations from the study: The specificity for antigen of the expanded peripheral T cells was not determined.

In regard to this clone: Its antigen is as yet unknown.

Germline V gene data show CDR1 as WSHSY and CDR2 as SAAADI. The length of the CDR3 is 14 residues. The V gene lost 1 base and the J gene lost 4 bases, with 10 bases spanning the gap. This TCR derives from an adult with an advanced solid tumor such as melanoma, head and neck, liver or kidney cancer. The chain uses TRBV10-2 and TRBJ2-5; D could derive from TRBD1 or TRBD2 (7 bases each). The sample consisted of CD4+ or CD8+ T cells sorted from blood, taken in a trial of the OX40 agonist ivuxolimab. CDR3 in DNA: TGCGCCAGCAGTGAGTTCAGGGGGGGAGAGACCCAGTACTTC. It codes for CASSEFRGGETQYF.